This is a list of T cell receptor beta chains from one sample in a study of shared clonotypes between healthy human individuals. The assay was immunoSEQ multiplex PCR, and TCRdb's table has in-frame clones only and misses some. The sample holds over a million clones, around 78% seen once. The sequencing input was memory CD4+ T cells from PBMCs. The receptors stem from a man in his late teens or twenties in good health. Some clones in this sample may be carry-over from other donors' samples. The CDR3 runs from the conserved cysteine through the conserved F or W. The D gene is left open where the match is weak. Size is omitted from some rows. Given values are once, few, many or a class for expanded clones.

D	J	V	size	DNA	CDR3
NA	TRBJ2-2	TRBV7-3	NA	TGTGCCAGCAGCTCCGGTGGGACGACGAACACCGGGGAGCTGTTTTTT	CASSSGGTTNTGELFF
NA	TRBJ2-2	TRBV4-2	NA	TGTGCCAGCAGCCATGGTCTACCGAACACCGGGGAGCTGTTTTTT	CASSHGLPNTGELFF
NA	TRBJ2-1	TRBV29-1	NA	TGCAGCGTAGGGACCTCTCGGGAGCAGTTCTTC	CSVGTSREQFF
NA	TRBJ1-2	TRBV9	NA	TGTGCCAGCAGCGCTATGGACAGCGACTATGGCTACACCTTC	CASSAMDSDYGYTF
TRBD1	TRBJ2-1	TRBV28	NA	TGTGCCAGCAGTCCCCAGGGGGTATCGAATGAGCAGTTCTTC	CASSPQGVSNEQFF
TRBD1	TRBJ2-2	TRBV15	once	TGTGCCACCAGCAGAGTACAGGGGGTTACCGGGGAGCTGTTTTTT	CATSRVQGVTGELFF
NA	TRBJ1-2	TRBV5-1	NA	TGCGCCAGCAGCCTCGGATCCTATGGCTACACCTTC	CASSLGSYGYTF
NA	TRBJ2-5	TRBV5-1	NA	TGCGCCAGCAGCCCTCGGGTCTTGCAGGAGACCCAGTACTTC	CASSPRVLQETQYF
NA	TRBJ1-1	TRBV7-8	few	TGTGCCAGCAGCTTAGACAGGAACACTGAAGCTTTCTTT	CASSLDRNTEAFF
TRBD1	TRBJ2-7	TRBV5-4	NA	TGTGCCAGCAGCTTGGCAGGGACAGACTACGAGCAGTACTTC	CASSLAGTDYEQYF
NA	TRBJ2-7	TRBV6-5	NA	TGTGCCAGCAGTTACTGGGGCGGGATGGACTACGAGCAGTACTTC	CASSYWGGMDYEQYF
TRBD1	TRBJ1-2	TRBV6-5	NA	TGTGCCAGTATTGACTACGACAGGGTGGGGGACGGCTACACCTTC	CASIDYDRVGDGYTF
NA	TRBJ2-5	TRBV27	NA	TGTGCCAGCAGTTCTCGAGTTGGAAGAGAGACCCAGTACTTC	CASSSRVGRETQYF
NA	TRBJ2-3	TRBV11-3	NA	TGTGCCAGCAGCTTCACGGCTAGCACAGATACGCAGTATTTT	CASSFTASTDTQYF
NA	TRBJ2-1	TRBV7-8	NA	TGTGCCAGCAGCTTAGCCCTTGCGGGGTCCTCCTACAATGAGCAGTTCTTC	CASSLALAGSSYNEQFF
TRBD1	TRBJ1-2	TRBV25-1	NA	TGTGCCAGCAAACTGGGACAGGGGCATGGCTACACCTTC	CASKLGQGHGYTF
NA	TRBJ1-2	TRBV6-1	NA	TGTGCCAGCAGTGAAGCAAGGGGGGCTCGGGGCTACACCTTC	CASSEARGARGYTF
NA	TRBJ2-3	TRBV28	NA	TGTGCCAGCAGTGAGATTCAGGCGGATACGCAGTATTTT	CASSEIQADTQYF
NA	TRBJ2-4	TRBV25-1	NA	TGTGCCAGCAGTGACAGGGTAAAAAACATTCAGTACTTC	CASSDRVKNIQYF
NA	TRBJ2-7	TRBV5-1	once	TGCGCCAGCAGCTTGGGATTGGAGGGCTCCTACGAGCAGTACTTC	CASSLGLEGSYEQYF
TRBD2	TRBJ2-7	TRBV2	NA	TGTGCCAGCATGAGGACTAGCGGCTCCTACGAGCAGTACTTC	CASMRTSGSYEQYF
NA	TRBJ2-1	TRBV2	NA	TGTGCCAGCAGTCTCGCCTCTAGGGAGGCGAAGCAGTTCTTC	CASSLASREAKQFF
TRBD1	TRBJ1-1	TRBV6-5	NA	TGTGCCAGCAGTCACGGGGGACAGGGGAACACTGAAGCTTTCTTT	CASSHGGQGNTEAFF
TRBD1	TRBJ2-6	TRBV19	NA	TGTGCCAGTAGTATAGGGCCGGGACAGGGAAGTGGGGCCAACGTCCTGACTTTC	CASSIGPGQGSGANVLTF
TRBD1	TRBJ1-1	TRBV15	NA	TGTGCCACCAGCAGAGATGCAAGGGGGTCGGGACAGGGGGCCTTGAACACTGAAGCTTTCTTT	CATSRDARGSGQGALNTEAFF
NA	TRBJ2-7	TRBV28	once	TGTGCCAGCAGTGAAGCGCCCTCCTACGAGCAGTACTTC	CASSEAPSYEQYF
TRBD1	TRBJ1-4	TRBV11-2	NA	TGTGCCAGCAGCTCATATAGGGACAGGGGAAACGAAAAACTGTTTTTT	CASSSYRDRGNEKLFF
NA	TRBJ1-2	TRBV19	NA	TGTGCCAGTAGTGCCGGGACGGCCCACTATGGCTACACCTTC	CASSAGTAHYGYTF
NA	TRBJ2-7	TRBV5-1	NA	TGCGCCAGCAGCGGCCGGAATACCTACGAGCAGTACTTC	CASSGRNTYEQYF